What follows describes a single TCR beta chain. Antigen specificity is unknown. Method: immunoSEQ multiplex PCR; TCRdb's copy keeps in-frame clones and lacks some. The data hold approximately 50,000 clones, with 93% observed a single time. The data stem from a study of siplizumab effects on memory and regulatory T cells. Study-wide results and caveats: With siplizumab, Treg-derived clones averaged approximately 69% of mappable alloreactive CD4+ clones, versus less than 35% in controls.

Per germline, CDR1 ENHRY and CDR2 SYGVKD. The CDR3 totals 14 residues. The V end lost 6 bases, the J end lost 0 bases, and 9 bases lay between the germline ends. V is TRBV10-3 and J is TRBJ1-5; D unresolved. Sequencing was done on a sample of CD8+ T cells sorted from blood. The TCR originated in a human donor in good health. CDR3 nucleotide sequence: TGTGCCATCAGCCCCGAGGGTAGCAATCAGCCCCAGCATTTT. Translated: CAISPEGSNQPQHF.